A single sample is the source of the 17 T cell receptor beta chains below, sequenced in a study of cytomegalovirus exposure and HLA in healthy donors. A multiplex PCR was run with 60 Vbeta primers and 13 Jbeta primers. The repertoire was sequenced with immunoSEQ multiplex PCR; TCRdb's copy has only in-frame clones and lacks some. The table includes 100,000 or so clones, over 70% detected once. The sample was PBMCs. The receptors come from a male donor in good health and CMV-seronegative.

This CDR3 is CASSLYRVANTEAFF. CDR3 in DNA: TGTGCCAGCAGTTTATACAGGGTGGCGAACACTGAAGCTTTCTTT. This chain joins TRBV27 and TRBJ1-1, with a possible D match to TRBD1 (6 bases). The V gene lost 1 base and the J gene lost 1 base, with 10 bases spanning the gap. The CDR3 extends over 15 amino acids. The germline gives CDR1 MNHEY, CDR2 SMNVEV (reference sequence).

The chain links TRBV11-3 to TRBJ1-3; 7 positions agree with TRBD1. This CDR3 is 17 amino acids long. Germline assignment: CDR1 SGHNT and CDR2 YENEEA. Trimming at V came to 0 bases and at J to 1 base, leaving 6 bases not matched to a gene. CDR3 in amino acids: CASSLEGTAYSGNTIYF. The CDR3 coding sequence is TGTGCCAGCAGCTTAGAAGGGACAGCTTATTCTGGAAACACCATATATTTT.

This clone was observed a handful of times. The chain recombines TRBV5-1 with TRBJ1-4, with a possible D match to TRBD1 (6 bases). The CDR3 extends over 15 amino acids. V dropped 4 bases and J dropped 3 bases, with 13 bases sitting between them. Germline CDR1 and CDR2: SGHRS and YFSETQ. DNA for the CDR3: TGCGCCAGCAGCGTGGGGGGCGGTTCTAATGAAAAACTGTTTTTT. Encoded protein: CASSVGGGSNEKLFF.

Details on this clone: This CDR3 is also generated by other DNA sequences in the sample. CDR3 sequence: CASSLSAGSYNEQFF. CDR3 in DNA: TGTGCCAGCAGCTTAAGCGCGGGGTCCTACAATGAGCAGTTCTTC. The chain has TRBV7-3 and TRBJ2-1, with TRBD2 as a possible D gene (6 bases). CDR3 size: 15 residues. Deletions cut 1 base from V and 1 base from J, with 8 bases between. The germline gives CDR1 SGHTA, CDR2 FQGTGA.

The chain couples TRBV4-1 to TRBJ1-5; a possible D gene is TRBD1 (6 bases). V shed 3 bases and J shed 4 bases, with 10 bases lying between them. Germline V gene data show CDR1 as MGHRA and CDR2 as YSYEKL. The CDR3 sequence is 14 residues long. Written as DNA, the CDR3 is TGCGCCAGCAGCCATGATACAGGGAATCAGCCCCAGCATTTT. Encoded protein: CASSHDTGNQPQHF.

The chain links TRBV6-5 to TRBJ1-5, with D perhaps TRBD1 (6 bases). V lost 5 bases, J lost 7 bases, and 18 bases lay in between. Germline CDR1 MNHEY, CDR2 SVGAGI. The CDR3 is 15 amino acids. CDR3 sequence (DNA): TGTGCCAGCAGTAAGAACCGGGGGGGCCCCCAGCCCCAGCATTTT. It encodes CASSKNRGGPQPQHF.

This sequence joins TRBV7-8 and TRBJ1-2; D is ambiguous. The CDR3 is 13 amino acids. The germline V gene encodes CDR1 SGHVS and CDR2 FQNEAQ. The V end lost 5 bases, the J end lost 9 bases, and 16 bases lay between the germline ends. The CDR3 spells CASSPPRGRSYTF. The CDR3 DNA reads TGTGCCAGCAGCCCCCCCCGGGGTCGGAGCTACACCTTC.

This clone was picked up a small number of times. The chain combines TRBV7-9 with TRBJ1-1; D ambiguous. CDR1 and CDR2 (germline): SEHNR, FQNEAQ (reference sequence). This CDR3 spans 14 amino acids. With 1 base removed from V and 1 base from J, the gap between germline ends came to 7 bases. CDR3 region: CASSLGAGNTEAFF. DNA for the CDR3: TGTGCCAGCAGCTTAGGTGCGGGGAACACTGAAGCTTTCTTT. The full variable domain, in which reference TRBV7-9 and TRBJ1-1 provide the parts outside the CDR3, is DTGVSQNPRHKITKRGQNVTFRCDPISEHNRLYWYRQTLGQGPEFLTYFQNEAQLEKSRLLSDRFSAERPKGSFSTLEIQRTEQGDSAMYLCASSLGAGNTEAFFGQGTRLTVV.

The sample holds a few counts of this clone. V is TRBV28 and J is TRBJ2-1, with 10 bases aligning to TRBD2. The CDR3 has 17 residues. J gave up 6 bases and V 3 bases, and 11 bases lay outside the gene matches. Germline V CDR1 and CDR2: MDHEN, SYDVKM. The CDR3 sequence: CASSFGLAGEMGNEQFF. The CDR3 region has the DNA TGTGCCAGCAGTTTTGGGCTAGCGGGAGAGATGGGCAATGAGCAGTTCTTC. Using reference TRBV28 and TRBJ2-1 for the parts outside the CDR3, the full variable domain is DVKVTQSSRYLVKRTGEKVFLECVQDMDHENMFWYRQDPGLGLRLIYFSYDVKMKEKGDIPEGYSVSREKKERFSLILESASTNQTSMYLCASSFGLAGEMGNEQFFGPGTRLTVL.

V and J are TRBV6-6 and TRBJ2-5; perhaps TRBD1 as D (6 bases). CDR3 length: 14 residues. Between the trimmed V and J ends, which lost 6 bases and 4 bases, there was a span of 15 bases. The germline V gene has CDR1 MNHNY and CDR2 SVGAGI (reference sequence). CDR3 residues: CASRKNGQSETQYF. CDR3 coding DNA: TGTGCCAGCAGAAAAAATGGACAGTCAGAGACCCAGTACTTC.

The chain uses TRBV28 and TRBJ2-5; tentatively, D is TRBD1 (7 bases). CDR1 and CDR2 (germline): MDHEN, SYDVKM. Trimming left V 4 bases short and J 5 bases short, with 20 bases between. This CDR3 is built from 16 residues. CDR3 nucleotide sequence: TGTGCCAGCAGTTCCCAACAGGGGACTTTTGGGGAGACCCAGTACTTC. Translating it yields CASSSQQGTFGETQYF.

This chain uses TRBV11-1 with TRBJ2-4, with 9 bases fitting TRBD1. Germline lookup yields CDR1 SGHAT and CDR2 FQDESV (reference sequence). This CDR3 spans 14 amino acids. V lost 4 bases, J lost 5 bases, and 3 bases stayed unmatched. The CDR3 protein is CASSSGQGQNIQYF. CDR3 sequence (DNA): TGTGCCAGCAGCTCGGGACAGGGCCAAAACATTCAGTACTTC. Full variable domain (missing parts from reference TRBV11-1 and TRBJ2-4): EAEVAQSPRYKITEKSQAVAFWCDPISGHATLYWYRQILGQGPELLVQFQDESVVDDSQLPKDRFSAERLKGVDSTLKIQPAELGDSAMYLCASSSGQGQNIQYFGAGTRLSVL.

CDR3 in amino acids: CASSPTGFQETQYF. The CDR3, as DNA: TGTGCCAGCAGCCCGACCGGGTTCCAAGAGACCCAGTACTTC. V gene TRBV7-3 combines with J gene TRBJ2-5; no definite D call. Germline V gene lookup returns CDR1 SGHTA and CDR2 FQGTGA. Trimming removed 5 bases from V and 1 base from J, with 11 bases in between. This CDR3 is 14 amino acids long.

In regard to this clone: At one boundary the junction diverges from the germline segment, which might be a read error. The chain is built from TRBV6-1 and TRBJ2-1; weak D call: TRBD2 (6 bases). This CDR3 is 17 amino acids long. CDR1 and CDR2 from the germline V gene are MNHNS and SASEGT. CDR3 residues: CASSEALGGPSYNEQFF. CDR3 coding DNA: TGTGCCAGCAGCGAAGCTCTCGGAGGGCCGTCCTACAATGAGCAGTTCTTC.

The V call is TRBV6-4, the J call TRBJ1-1; a possible D gene is TRBD1 (5 bases). CDR1 MRHNA and CDR2 SNTAGT come from the germline V gene. The germline V and J ends were trimmed by 0 bases and 4 bases, with 9 bases remaining between them. The CDR3 is 14 residues long. CDR3 in DNA: TGTGCCAGCAGTGACTCAGGGGAATCCACTGAAGCTTTCTTT. Its translation is CASSDSGESTEAFF.

This clone was seen a few times. The chain joins TRBV5-6 to TRBJ2-3, with 15 positions matching TRBD2. The CDR3 contains 16 residues. The V gene's germline CDR1 is SGHDT and CDR2 YYEEEE. The ends lost 4 bases at V and 3 bases at J; junction bases unmatched: 3. The CDR3 DNA follows: TGTGCCAGCAGCCACGGGACTAGCGGGGGGACAGATACGCAGTATTTT. Protein sequence: CASSHGTSGGTDTQYF.

This chain connects TRBV5-4 to TRBJ2-3; 10 bases match TRBD2. Germline V gene data show CDR1 as SGHNT and CDR2 as YYREEE (reference sequence). CDR3 length equals 18 residues. The J segment lost 0 bases and the V segment lost 4 bases, leaving 11 bases of the junction unmatched. CDR3 sequence: CASSPRIAGGLSTDTQYF. The CDR3 region has the DNA TGTGCCAGCAGCCCTAGGATAGCGGGAGGACTTAGCACAGATACGCAGTATTTT. Complete variable domain (other parts from reference TRBV5-4 and TRBJ2-3): ETGVTQSPTHLIKTRGQQVTLRCSSQSGHNTVSWYQQALGQGPQFIFQYYREEENGRGNFPPRFSGLQFPNYSSELNVNALELDDSALYLCASSPRIAGGLSTDTQYFGPGTRLTVL.